These 29 T cell receptor beta chains were all obtained from the same sample, sequenced in a study of cytomegalovirus exposure and HLA in healthy donors. Clones were sequenced by immunoSEQ multiplex PCR, and TCRdb holds only the in-frame ones, with some missing. Of 150,000 to 200,000 clones in the sample, around four fifths were seen once. The specimen was PBMCs. These receptors were taken from a man between 18 and 29 years old in good health and CMV-seropositive.

The chain couples TRBV15 to TRBJ2-7, with D possibly TRBD2 on 6 matching bases. The CDR3 loop spans 14 amino acids. The ends were cut back, 4 bases at V and 6 bases at J, with 16 bases in the middle. CDR1 is LNHNV, CDR2 YYDKDF, per germline (reference sequence). The CDR3 here is CATSIRLRGGEQYF. The CDR3, as DNA: TGTGCCACCAGCATTAGACTGCGGGGTGGCGAGCAGTACTTC. Full variable domain (missing parts from reference TRBV15 and TRBJ2-7): DAMVIQNPRYQVTQFGKPVTLSCSQTLNHNVMYWYQQKSSQAPKLLFHYYDKDFNNEADTPDNFQSRRPNTSFCFLDIRSPGLGDTAMYLCATSIRLRGGEQYFGPGTRLTVT.

The V gene is TRBV9, the J gene TRBJ2-1; 7 bases map to TRBD2. Trimming removed 5 bases from V and 0 bases from J; junction bases left unmatched: 5. There are 15 residues in the CDR3. Per the germline V gene, CDR1 is SGDLS and CDR2 is YYNGEE. Here the CDR3 DNA reads TGTGCCAGCAGTCCAAGCGGGGCCTCCTACAATGAGCAGTTCTTC. Translation: CASSPSGASYNEQFF.

The V call is TRBV2, the J call TRBJ2-6, with TRBD1 as a possible D gene (6 bases). The germline CDR1 and CDR2 sequences are SNHLY and FYNNEI. The V gene lost 7 bases and the J gene lost 2 bases, with 9 bases spanning the gap. The CDR3 is made up of 14 amino acids. The CDR3 protein is CASTTGTGANVLTF. The CDR3 DNA reads as TGTGCCAGCACTACAGGGACTGGGGCCAACGTCCTGACTTTC.

The rearrangement uses TRBV30 and TRBJ2-7; 16 nucleotides match TRBD2. The germline gives CDR1 GTSNPN, CDR2 SVGIG (reference sequence). The CDR3 length is 19 residues. Trimming at V came to 2 bases and at J to 0 bases, leaving 10 bases not matched to a gene. DNA of the CDR3: TGTGCCTGGAGTCTGAGATCCGGGACTAGCGGGAGGGCCTCCTACGAGCAGTACTTC. Its translation is CAWSLRSGTSGRASYEQYF.

The CDR3 reads CASRFQTGGENGYTF. Written as DNA, the CDR3 is TGTGCCAGCAGATTCCAGACAGGGGGCGAAAATGGCTACACCTTC. The chain carries TRBV28 and TRBJ1-2; 10 nucleotides align to TRBD1. The CDR3 loop spans 15 amino acids. V lost 6 bases and J lost 6; bases outside the gene matches: 10. Looked up from germline, CDR1 is MDHEN and CDR2 is SYDVKM.

This sequence joins TRBV6-5 and TRBJ1-1; D is ambiguous. Germline loops: CDR1 MNHEY, CDR2 SVGAGI. With 3 bases removed from V and 7 bases from J, the gap between germline ends came to 9 bases. The CDR3 has 12 amino acids. In DNA, the CDR3 is TGTGCCAGCAGTTATGGGAGGTTTGAAGCTTTCTTT. It translates to CASSYGRFEAFF.

The V gene is TRBV5-1, the J gene TRBJ1-1; the D gene is possibly TRBD1 (6 bases). Germline V lookup: CDR1 SGHRS, CDR2 YFSETQ. This CDR3 is 17 amino acids long. With 5 bases removed from V and 1 base from J, the gap between germline ends came to 21 bases. CDR3 DNA: TGCGCCAGCAGTGATCTCAGGGGTGGCCAAAAGAACACTGAAGCTTTCTTT. Encoded protein: CASSDLRGGQKNTEAFF.

This clone occurred once. This chain joins TRBV6-5 and TRBJ1-1; 7 positions match TRBD1. There are 12 residues in the CDR3. J was trimmed by 6 bases and V by 6 bases; bases with no gene match: 4. Germline values: CDR1 MNHEY, CDR2 SVGAGI. CDR3 loop: CASRDQGAEAFF. The CDR3 DNA follows: TGTGCCAGCAGAGACCAGGGGGCTGAAGCTTTCTTT.

For this clone: The sample carries other DNA sequences with the same CDR3. The V gene is TRBV30, the J gene TRBJ2-3; 7 bases are shared with TRBD2. Per the germline V gene, CDR1 is GTSNPN and CDR2 is SVGIG (reference sequence). The CDR3 totals 15 residues. V was pared by 0 bases and J by 1 base, with 4 bases of the junction left unmatched. CDR3 sequence: CAWSVGLAGTDTQYF. CDR3 DNA sequence: TGTGCCTGGAGTGTAGGGCTAGCGGGCACAGATACGCAGTATTTT.

This chain connects TRBV7-9 to TRBJ2-1; 8 nucleotides line up with TRBD1. Trimming at V came to 6 bases and at J to 10 bases, leaving 5 bases not matched to a gene. The germline V gene encodes CDR1 SEHNR and CDR2 FQNEAQ (reference sequence). The CDR3 is 12 amino acids. The CDR3 bases are TGTGCCAGCAGAACAGGGGGTCGGGAGCAGTTCTTC. Encoded protein: CASRTGGREQFF.

V is TRBV13 and J is TRBJ2-7; TRBD2 agrees at 16 bases. The V gene end was trimmed by 5 bases and the J gene end by 2 bases; junction bases not matched to a gene: 6. Looked up from germline, CDR1 is PRHDT and CDR2 is FYEKMQ (reference sequence). The CDR3 consists of 17 residues. Here the CDR3 reads CASSRGLAGGGTYEQYF. The CDR3 DNA is TGTGCCAGCAGCCGGGGACTAGCGGGAGGGGGGACCTACGAGCAGTACTTC.

This chain connects TRBV7-2 to TRBJ2-7, with TRBD2 matching over 11 bases. V lost 5 bases, J lost 3 bases, and 15 bases stayed unmatched. The CDR3 is 18 residues long. The V gene's germline CDR1 is SGHTA and CDR2 FQGNSA. CDR3 nucleotide sequence: TGTGCCAGCAGCCACGTGACCCTAGCGGGAGGTCCAATCTACGAGCAGTACTTC. Translating it yields CASSHVTLAGGPIYEQYF. The whole variable domain, filled in from reference TRBV7-2 and TRBJ2-7, reads GAGVSQSPSNKVTEKGKDVELRCDPISGHTALYWYRQSLGQGLEFLIYFQGNSAPDKSGLPSDRFSAERTGGSVSTLTIQRTQQEDSAVYLCASSHVTLAGGPIYEQYFGPGTRLTVT.

The chain recombines TRBV5-8 with TRBJ2-1; D may be TRBD2 (5 bases). Germline V gene data show CDR1 as SGHTS and CDR2 as YDEGEE. CDR3 length equals 15 residues. Trimming took 4 bases from V and 9 from J, leaving 20 bases between them. CDR3 residues: CASSPSRLADVEQFF. DNA of the CDR3: TGTGCCAGCAGCCCATCTCGGCTAGCTGACGTTGAGCAGTTCTTC.

V gene TRBV7-2 combines with J gene TRBJ1-5, with TRBD1 matching over 9 bases. The ends lost 4 bases at V and 4 bases at J; junction bases unmatched: 11. There are 17 residues in the CDR3. Germline loops: CDR1 SGHTA, CDR2 FQGNSA. CDR3 DNA sequence: TGTGCCAGCAGCTATCAACAGGGGGCGGTGGGAAATCAGCCCCAGCATTTT. Amino acids: CASSYQQGAVGNQPQHF.

The chain joins TRBV4-2 to TRBJ2-2; D possibly corresponds to TRBD2 (5 bases). CDR3 length equals 17 residues. Germline CDR1 is LGHNA and CDR2 is YNFKEQ. The ends were cut back, 0 bases at V and 3 bases at J, with 14 bases in the middle. The CDR3 DNA is TGTGCCAGCAGCCAAGATCACGGGCGGGCCCACACCGGGGAGCTGTTTTTT. Its protein is CASSQDHGRAHTGELFF.

This clone appeared a single time. The rearrangement uses TRBV25-1 and TRBJ1-3; D might be TRBD1 (5 bases). Trimming took off 9 bases at V and 1 base at J, with 16 bases between the two ends. The CDR3 consists of 15 residues. CDR1 MGHDK and CDR2 SYGVNS come from the germline V gene. The CDR3 DNA is TGTGCCAGGGAGTCCAGGGTCGGGTCTGGAAACACCATATATTTT. Protein product: CARESRVGSGNTIYF.

The chain uses TRBV25-1 and TRBJ2-5; 9 bases match TRBD1. This CDR3 comprises 13 residues. Trimming cost V 9 bases and J 3 bases; bases outside gene matches: 5. Germline CDR1 and CDR2: MGHDK and SYGVNS. CDR3 sequence reads: CARADRGKETQYF. The CDR3 DNA reads TGTGCCAGGGCGGACAGGGGAAAAGAGACCCAGTACTTC.

In its sample, this clone was seen a few times. The chain joins TRBV2 to TRBJ2-7, with 8 bases identical to TRBD2. V shed 5 bases and J 7 bases; nucleotides not matched to a gene: 7. Per the germline V gene, CDR1 is SNHLY and CDR2 is FYNNEI. The CDR3 has 13 residues. CDR3 loop: CASSFTSGGEQYF. As DNA, the CDR3 is TGTGCCAGCAGTTTCACTAGCGGTGGGGAGCAGTACTTC.

The chain links TRBV11-3 to TRBJ2-7, with 7 bases lining up with TRBD1. This CDR3 contains 13 residues. V was clipped by 3 bases and J by 3 bases; unmatched bases: 2. The germline gives CDR1 SGHNT, CDR2 YENEEA. The DNA for the CDR3 is TGTGCCAGCAGCTTCGCAGGGGGCTACGAGCAGTACTTC. Its translation is CASSFAGGYEQYF.

The rearrangement joins TRBV7-9 to TRBJ2-1, with a weak D call TRBD2 (6 bases). V lost 1 base to trimming and J lost 5 bases, with 15 bases between them. The CDR3 has 16 residues. Germline CDR1 reads SEHNR; CDR2 reads FQNEAQ (reference sequence). CDR3 sequence reads: CASSLVGGLTNNEQFF. Written as DNA, the CDR3 is TGTGCCAGCAGCTTAGTAGGAGGACTAACCAACAATGAGCAGTTCTTC.

This clone has just one count. The rearrangement joins TRBV4-1 to TRBJ2-1; 7 nucleotides line up with TRBD2. Germline V gene sequence: CDR1 MGHRA, CDR2 YSYEKL. The CDR3 loop spans 17 amino acids. J gave up 2 bases and V 0 bases, and 7 bases lay outside the gene matches. The CDR3 reads CASSQDRGTNTYNEQFF. The CDR3 DNA reads as TGCGCCAGCAGCCAAGATCGGGGGACTAACACCTACAATGAGCAGTTCTTC.

The genes are TRBV6-5 and TRBJ2-7, with D hard to call. CDR1 is MNHEY and CDR2 is SVGAGI in the germline V gene. V lost 0 bases to trimming and J lost 0 bases, with 6 bases between them. This CDR3 comprises 14 residues. The CDR3 loop is CASSYSFGSYEQYF. The CDR3 DNA reads TGTGCCAGCAGTTACTCCTTCGGCTCCTACGAGCAGTACTTC.

V gene TRBV7-9 combines with J gene TRBJ1-1; perhaps TRBD1 as D (5 bases). Germline CDR1 reads SEHNR; CDR2 reads FQNEAQ (reference sequence). Trimming removed 0 bases at V and 1 base at J, with 15 bases between. The CDR3 totals 17 residues. Here the CDR3 DNA reads TGTGCCAGCAGCTTAGCCCCTATTTCGCAGGGGAACACTGAAGCTTTCTTT. It yields the protein CASSLAPISQGNTEAFF.

Ten or more counts support this clone. The genes are TRBV7-8 and TRBJ2-1; TRBD2 matches 10 bases. The length of the CDR3 is 16 residues. Trimming cost V 1 base and J 5 bases; bases outside gene matches: 5. Germline loops: CDR1 SGHVS, CDR2 FQNEAQ. The CDR3 spells CASSLVLLAGDNEQFF. The CDR3, as DNA: TGTGCCAGCAGCTTAGTCCTGCTAGCGGGGGACAATGAGCAGTTCTTC.

The J gene is TRBJ2-1, the V gene TRBV9; 9 bases match TRBD2. The CDR3 runs 19 residues. Germline CDR1 and CDR2: SGDLS and YYNGEE. Germline trimming cut 0 bases from V and 0 bases from J; bases unmatched to any gene: 10. CDR3 sequence reads: CASSVEMSGRRLSYNEQFF. The CDR3 DNA sequence: TGTGCCAGCAGCGTAGAGATGAGCGGGAGGCGACTCTCCTACAATGAGCAGTTCTTC.

The chain joins TRBV5-1 to TRBJ2-7; perhaps TRBD2 as D (6 bases). CDR3 length: 15 amino acids. Per the germline V gene, CDR1 is SGHRS and CDR2 is YFSETQ. Trimming left V 0 bases short and J 3 bases short, with 13 bases between. CDR3 sequence: CASSLGDLLGYEQYF. The CDR3 DNA is TGCGCCAGCAGCTTGGGGGACTTGTTGGGCTACGAGCAGTACTTC.

V is TRBV4-1 and J is TRBJ2-7; 7 nucleotides line up with TRBD1. CDR3 length: 16 amino acids. V lost 1 base, J lost 3 bases, and 9 bases stayed unmatched. Germline CDR1 and CDR2: MGHRA and YSYEKL. CDR3 in amino acids: CASSQAFRDRDYEQYF. The CDR3 bases are TGCGCCAGCAGCCAAGCTTTCCGGGACAGAGACTACGAGCAGTACTTC.

V usage is TRBV6-4 and J usage is TRBJ2-2; 7 bases are a match to TRBD2. The CDR3 length is 14 residues. Losses at the gene ends were 0 bases for V and 7 bases for J; bases not matched to a gene: 2. The germline gives CDR1 MRHNA, CDR2 SNTAGT. The CDR3: CASSDSGGNGELFF. In nucleotides, the CDR3 is TGTGCCAGCAGTGACTCGGGAGGGAACGGGGAGCTGTTTTTT.

The CDR3 spells CASSIGTGAGYGYTF. Here the CDR3 DNA reads TGTGCCAGCAGCATTGGGACAGGGGCCGGCTATGGCTACACCTTC. V and J are TRBV11-2 and TRBJ1-2; 10 bases align to TRBD1. The V gene end was trimmed by 5 bases and the J gene end by 4 bases; junction bases not matched to a gene: 7. In germline, CDR1 is SGHAT, CDR2 FQNNGV. The CDR3 extends over 15 amino acids.